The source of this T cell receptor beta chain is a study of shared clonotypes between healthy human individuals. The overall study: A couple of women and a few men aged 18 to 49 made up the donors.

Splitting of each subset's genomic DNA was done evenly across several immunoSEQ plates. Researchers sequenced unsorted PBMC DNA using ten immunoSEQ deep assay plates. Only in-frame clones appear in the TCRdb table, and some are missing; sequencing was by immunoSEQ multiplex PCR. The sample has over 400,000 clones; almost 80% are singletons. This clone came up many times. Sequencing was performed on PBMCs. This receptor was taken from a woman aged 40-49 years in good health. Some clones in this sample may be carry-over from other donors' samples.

The CDR3 here is CASSRGGMNTEAFF. The CDR3 nucleotides read TGTGCCAGCAGCCGAGGGGGCATGAACACTGAAGCTTTCTTT. V usage is TRBV5-5 and J usage is TRBJ1-1; 7 bases map to TRBD1. The V segment lost 4 bases and the J segment 0 bases; nucleotides outside the gene matches: 3. This CDR3 is 14 amino acids long. The germline CDR1 and CDR2 sequences are SGHKS and YYEKEE (reference sequence).